This is a list of T cell receptor beta chains from one sample in a study of cytomegalovirus exposure and HLA in healthy donors. Using immunoSEQ multiplex PCR, the repertoire was profiled, and TCRdb retains in-frame clones only, with some absent. This sample has 200,000 to 250,000 clones; 82% occur once, and the top ten carry approximately 0.5%. The sequenced material came from PBMCs. These receptors were collected from a woman aged 40 to 55 in good health and CMV-seronegative. Each CDR3 is given with its conserved first and last residue. The D gene is left open where the match is weak. Not all rows give a size; the values are once, few, many and, for expanded clones, a class.

clone_size: few; j_call: TRBJ1-4; v_call: TRBV4-3; d_call: .; cdr3_length: 17; cdr3_nt: TGCGCCAGCAGCCAAGCCCCAAGGACAGTTGGGAATGAAAAACTGTTTTTT; cdr3_aa: CASSQAPRTVGNEKLFF
clone_size: .; j_call: TRBJ2-2; v_call: TRBV7-3; d_call: TRBD2; cdr3_length: 16; cdr3_nt: TGTGCCAGCAGCTTCAGCGGGGCACCACGGGACGGGGAGCTGTTTTTT; cdr3_aa: CASSFSGAPRDGELFF
clone_size: .; j_call: TRBJ1-4; v_call: TRBV14; d_call: TRBD1; cdr3_length: 15; cdr3_nt: TGTGCCAGCAGCCGTCGGGGGACAGGGGGTGAAAAACTGTTTTTT; cdr3_aa: CASSRRGTGGEKLFF
clone_size: .; j_call: TRBJ2-3; v_call: TRBV11-2; d_call: TRBD1; cdr3_length: 15; cdr3_nt: TGTGCCAGCAGCTTACCGGGACAGGTCACAGATACGCAGTATTTT; cdr3_aa: CASSLPGQVTDTQYF
clone_size: .; j_call: TRBJ1-1; v_call: TRBV7-8; d_call: .; cdr3_length: 13; cdr3_nt: TGTGCCAGCATGCGGGGGTGGAACACTGAAGCTTTCTTT; cdr3_aa: CASMRGWNTEAFF
clone_size: .; j_call: TRBJ1-2; v_call: TRBV13; d_call: TRBD1; cdr3_length: 17; cdr3_nt: TGTGCCAGCAGCTTAGGTGGGACAGGGACCCCCGACTATGGCTACACCTTC; cdr3_aa: CASSLGGTGTPDYGYTF
clone_size: .; j_call: TRBJ2-7; v_call: TRBV25-1; d_call: TRBD1; cdr3_length: 15; cdr3_nt: TGTGCCAGCAGTAGAGGGGGCCAGGGGCTGGACGAGCAGTACTTC; cdr3_aa: CASSRGGQGLDEQYF
clone_size: few; j_call: TRBJ1-2; v_call: TRBV30; d_call: TRBD1; cdr3_length: 14; cdr3_nt: TGTGCCTGGAGTCGGGACAGGCTCGGTGGTGGCTACACCTTC; cdr3_aa: CAWSRDRLGGGYTF
clone_size: .; j_call: TRBJ1-3; v_call: TRBV30; d_call: .; cdr3_length: 19; cdr3_nt: TGTGCCTGGAGTTTGTCATTCAGGAGGGCGGGGATCTCTGGAAACACCATATATTTT; cdr3_aa: CAWSLSFRRAGISGNTIYF
clone_size: .; j_call: TRBJ2-7; v_call: TRBV11-2; d_call: .; cdr3_length: 16; cdr3_nt: TGTGCCAGCAGCTACCCTCGGGGGACCCTTTCCTACGAGCAGTACTTC; cdr3_aa: CASSYPRGTLSYEQYF
clone_size: .; j_call: TRBJ2-7; v_call: TRBV5-6; d_call: TRBD1; cdr3_length: 13; cdr3_nt: TGTGCCAGCAGCGTGGGACAGGTGTTCGAGCAGTACTTC; cdr3_aa: CASSVGQVFEQYF
clone_size: .; j_call: TRBJ1-2; v_call: TRBV5-1; d_call: TRBD1; cdr3_length: 16; cdr3_nt: TGCGCCAGCAGCCGAACCCCGACAGGGAACCTCTATGGCTACACCTTC; cdr3_aa: CASSRTPTGNLYGYTF
clone_size: few; j_call: TRBJ2-1; v_call: TRBV5-1; d_call: TRBD2; cdr3_length: 18; cdr3_nt: TGCGCCAGCAGCCCGGGACTAGCGGGGGGGCCCTCCTACAATGAGCAGTTCTTC; cdr3_aa: CASSPGLAGGPSYNEQFF
clone_size: .; j_call: TRBJ2-7; v_call: TRBV10-3; d_call: .; cdr3_length: 13; cdr3_nt: TGTGCCATCAGTGAGTCGCTCGAAGCGGGGCAGTACTTC; cdr3_aa: CAISESLEAGQYF
clone_size: once; j_call: TRBJ2-1; v_call: TRBV4-1; d_call: TRBD1; cdr3_length: 15; cdr3_nt: TGCGCCAGCAGCCACCCCGGACAGGACACAAATGAGCAGTTCTTC; cdr3_aa: CASSHPGQDTNEQFF
clone_size: once; j_call: TRBJ2-1; v_call: TRBV10-3; d_call: TRBD2; cdr3_length: 15; cdr3_nt: TGTGCCATCAGTGAAGAGGGAGGGCTCTACAATGAGCAGTTCTTC; cdr3_aa: CAISEEGGLYNEQFF
clone_size: .; j_call: TRBJ2-7; v_call: TRBV19; d_call: .; cdr3_length: 13; cdr3_nt: TGTGCCAGTAGAGTGACAGGAAACTACGAGCAGTACTTC; cdr3_aa: CASRVTGNYEQYF
clone_size: .; j_call: TRBJ1-1; v_call: TRBV6-5; d_call: TRBD1; cdr3_length: 15; cdr3_nt: TGTGCCAGCAGGAGGACAGGGGCAGAGAACACTGAAGCTTTCTTT; cdr3_aa: CASRRTGAENTEAFF
clone_size: once; j_call: TRBJ1-6; v_call: TRBV5-1; d_call: .; cdr3_length: 13; cdr3_nt: TGCGCCAGCAGCCAAGCAGGGAATTCACCCCTCCACTTT; cdr3_aa: CASSQAGNSPLHF
clone_size: .; j_call: TRBJ1-5; v_call: TRBV7-8; d_call: .; cdr3_length: 14; cdr3_nt: TGTGCCAGCAGCTTAGGGAGAATAAATCAGCCCCAGCATTTT; cdr3_aa: CASSLGRINQPQHF
clone_size: .; j_call: TRBJ2-7; v_call: TRBV19; d_call: TRBD1; cdr3_length: 15; cdr3_nt: TGTGCCAGTAGTATTTCGGGACAGGGTCTCTACGAGCAGTACTTC; cdr3_aa: CASSISGQGLYEQYF
clone_size: .; j_call: TRBJ2-7; v_call: TRBV4-1; d_call: TRBD1; cdr3_length: 17; cdr3_nt: TGCGCCAGCAGCCAACATACATGGGACAGGGGATCGGACGAGCAGTACTTC; cdr3_aa: CASSQHTWDRGSDEQYF
clone_size: .; j_call: TRBJ1-1; v_call: TRBV6-5; d_call: .; cdr3_length: 13; cdr3_nt: TGTGCCAGCAGTTACTCAGGGGGAACTGAAGCTTTCTTT; cdr3_aa: CASSYSGGTEAFF
clone_size: .; j_call: TRBJ1-5; v_call: TRBV27; d_call: .; cdr3_length: 14; cdr3_nt: TGTGCCAGCAGTTTATTGGGCGGCAATCAGCCCCAGCATTTT; cdr3_aa: CASSLLGGNQPQHF
clone_size: .; j_call: TRBJ1-1; v_call: TRBV29-1; d_call: TRBD1; cdr3_length: 13; cdr3_nt: TGCAGCGCCGGGACAGGGGTCGACACTGAAGCTTTCTTT; cdr3_aa: CSAGTGVDTEAFF
clone_size: .; j_call: TRBJ2-1; v_call: TRBV11-2; d_call: TRBD2; cdr3_length: 16; cdr3_nt: TGTGCCAGCAGCTCGAACCCCGGGACTAGCATCAATGAGCAGTTCTTC; cdr3_aa: CASSSNPGTSINEQFF
clone_size: .; j_call: TRBJ1-1; v_call: TRBV30; d_call: TRBD1; cdr3_length: 13; cdr3_nt: TGTGCCTGGAGTCGCGGGACAGACACTGAAGCTTTCTTT; cdr3_aa: CAWSRGTDTEAFF
clone_size: once; j_call: TRBJ2-3; v_call: TRBV7-6; d_call: .; cdr3_length: 15; cdr3_nt: TGTGCCAGCAGCTGGGGCGGGGTTGCCACAGATACGCAGTATTTT; cdr3_aa: CASSWGGVATDTQYF
clone_size: .; j_call: TRBJ1-2; v_call: TRBV2; d_call: .; cdr3_length: 13; cdr3_nt: TGTGCCAGCATTTCCAGTCCCTCTGGCGGCTACACCTTC; cdr3_aa: CASISSPSGGYTF
clone_size: .; j_call: TRBJ2-7; v_call: TRBV10-1; d_call: TRBD1; cdr3_length: 14; cdr3_nt: TGCGCCAGCAGTGAGCAGGGGGAGAGCGACGAGCAGTACTTC; cdr3_aa: CASSEQGESDEQYF
clone_size: .; j_call: TRBJ1-1; v_call: TRBV5-4; d_call: .; cdr3_length: 13; cdr3_nt: TGTGCCAGCAGCTTACTCGGGAACACTGAAGCTTTCTTT; cdr3_aa: CASSLLGNTEAFF
clone_size: .; j_call: TRBJ2-5; v_call: TRBV5-6; d_call: TRBD1; cdr3_length: 13; cdr3_nt: TGTGCCAGCAGCCCCAGGGGGCGTGAGACCCAGTACTTC; cdr3_aa: CASSPRGRETQYF
clone_size: few; j_call: TRBJ2-3; v_call: TRBV5-5; d_call: TRBD2; cdr3_length: 17; cdr3_nt: TGTGCCAGCAGCGTCTGGACTAGCGGGGCGGATACAGATACGCAGTATTTT; cdr3_aa: CASSVWTSGADTDTQYF
clone_size: .; j_call: TRBJ1-5; v_call: TRBV19; d_call: .; cdr3_length: 12; cdr3_nt: TGTGCCAGTAGTATGTCGAGTCAGCCCCAGCATTTT; cdr3_aa: CASSMSSQPQHF
clone_size: .; j_call: TRBJ2-3; v_call: TRBV9; d_call: .; cdr3_length: 15; cdr3_nt: TGTGCCAGCAGCATCAACCACTCCCCGACAGATACGCAGTATTTT; cdr3_aa: CASSINHSPTDTQYF
clone_size: .; j_call: TRBJ2-5; v_call: TRBV2; d_call: .; cdr3_length: 13; cdr3_nt: TGTGCCAGCAGTGTCGGGGATTACGTGACCCAGTACTTC; cdr3_aa: CASSVGDYVTQYF
clone_size: .; j_call: TRBJ2-1; v_call: TRBV5-4; d_call: TRBD1; cdr3_length: 15; cdr3_nt: TGTGCCAGCAGCGTGACAGGGGACTCCTACAATGAGCAGTTCTTC; cdr3_aa: CASSVTGDSYNEQFF
clone_size: .; j_call: TRBJ1-1; v_call: TRBV19; d_call: .; cdr3_length: 14; cdr3_nt: TGTGCCAGTAGCTCAGGGTTCCCTAGGGCTGAAGCTTTCTTT; cdr3_aa: CASSSGFPRAEAFF
clone_size: .; j_call: TRBJ1-4; v_call: TRBV19; d_call: .; cdr3_length: 13; cdr3_nt: TGTGCCAGTAGTATGGTTGGGGCGGAAAAACTGTTTTTT; cdr3_aa: CASSMVGAEKLFF
clone_size: .; j_call: TRBJ1-2; v_call: TRBV6-5; d_call: TRBD1; cdr3_length: 13; cdr3_nt: TGTGCCAGCAGGCGGGACAGCCTTGTGGGCTACACCTTC; cdr3_aa: CASRRDSLVGYTF
clone_size: .; j_call: TRBJ2-1; v_call: TRBV19; d_call: TRBD2; cdr3_length: 16; cdr3_nt: TGTGCCAGTAGTGGACTAGCGGGCTTAAGGAGGAATGAGCAGTTCTTC; cdr3_aa: CASSGLAGLRRNEQFF
clone_size: few; j_call: TRBJ1-1; v_call: TRBV4-3; d_call: .; cdr3_length: 15; cdr3_nt: TGCGCCAGCAGCCAGGTCTGGAATGGGGACACAAGAGCTTTCTTT; cdr3_aa: CASSQVWNGDTRAFF
clone_size: .; j_call: TRBJ2-7; v_call: TRBV7-2; d_call: .; cdr3_length: 14; cdr3_nt: TGTGCCAGCAGCTCCCGGACAGTCTCCTACGAGCAGTACTTC; cdr3_aa: CASSSRTVSYEQYF
clone_size: .; j_call: TRBJ1-1; v_call: TRBV18; d_call: .; cdr3_length: 14; cdr3_nt: TGTGCCAGCTCACGCGGCGGCGGGGACACTGAAGCTTTCTTT; cdr3_aa: CASSRGGGDTEAFF
clone_size: .; j_call: TRBJ1-3; v_call: TRBV29-1; d_call: .; cdr3_length: 14; cdr3_nt: TGCAGCGTTGTTATACCGAGCTCTGGAAACACCATATATTTT; cdr3_aa: CSVVIPSSGNTIYF
clone_size: .; j_call: TRBJ1-4; v_call: TRBV2; d_call: .; cdr3_length: 16; cdr3_nt: TGTGCCAGCAGTGAAGGAAGGCAGGGGTGGAATGAAAAACTGTTTTTT; cdr3_aa: CASSEGRQGWNEKLFF
clone_size: .; j_call: TRBJ2-7; v_call: TRBV30; d_call: TRBD2; cdr3_length: 14; cdr3_nt: TGTGCCTGGAAGAGACTAGCGGGCGGGTACGAGCAGTACTTC; cdr3_aa: CAWKRLAGGYEQYF
clone_size: .; j_call: TRBJ2-3; v_call: TRBV11-2; d_call: .; cdr3_length: 13; cdr3_nt: TGTGCCAGCAGCGACACTAGGATGGATACGCAGTATTTT; cdr3_aa: CASSDTRMDTQYF
clone_size: .; j_call: TRBJ2-7; v_call: TRBV5-6; d_call: .; cdr3_length: 11; cdr3_nt: TGTGCCAGCAGCTTCAATAGCGAGCAGTACTTC; cdr3_aa: CASSFNSEQYF
clone_size: .; j_call: TRBJ2-6; v_call: TRBV11-3; d_call: .; cdr3_length: 17; cdr3_nt: TGTGCCAGCAGCAGTTTGGACATCCACTCTGGGGCCAACGTCCTGACTTTC; cdr3_aa: CASSSLDIHSGANVLTF
clone_size: .; j_call: TRBJ2-3; v_call: TRBV6-1; d_call: .; cdr3_length: 15; cdr3_nt: TGTGCCAGCAGTCCGGGACTCCGAAACGGAGATACGCAGTATTTT; cdr3_aa: CASSPGLRNGDTQYF
clone_size: .; j_call: TRBJ2-7; v_call: TRBV11-1; d_call: TRBD1; cdr3_length: 17; cdr3_nt: TGTGCCAGCAGCTTAAGAGGGGGCCCTTACAGGATCTACGAGCAGTACTTC; cdr3_aa: CASSLRGGPYRIYEQYF
clone_size: .; j_call: TRBJ2-7; v_call: TRBV5-1; d_call: TRBD1; cdr3_length: 16; cdr3_nt: TGCGCCAGCAGCTTTGGGGGGGGACAGGGGGAATACGAGCAGTACTTC; cdr3_aa: CASSFGGGQGEYEQYF
clone_size: .; j_call: TRBJ1-2; v_call: TRBV7-8; d_call: .; cdr3_length: 15; cdr3_nt: TGTGCCAGCAGCTTAGAACTCGGCAGGGGCTATGGCTACACCTTC; cdr3_aa: CASSLELGRGYGYTF
clone_size: .; j_call: TRBJ2-3; v_call: TRBV5-1; d_call: .; cdr3_length: 15; cdr3_nt: TGCGCCAGCAGCTTGGCCGGGGGGCTCACAGATACGCAGTATTTT; cdr3_aa: CASSLAGGLTDTQYF